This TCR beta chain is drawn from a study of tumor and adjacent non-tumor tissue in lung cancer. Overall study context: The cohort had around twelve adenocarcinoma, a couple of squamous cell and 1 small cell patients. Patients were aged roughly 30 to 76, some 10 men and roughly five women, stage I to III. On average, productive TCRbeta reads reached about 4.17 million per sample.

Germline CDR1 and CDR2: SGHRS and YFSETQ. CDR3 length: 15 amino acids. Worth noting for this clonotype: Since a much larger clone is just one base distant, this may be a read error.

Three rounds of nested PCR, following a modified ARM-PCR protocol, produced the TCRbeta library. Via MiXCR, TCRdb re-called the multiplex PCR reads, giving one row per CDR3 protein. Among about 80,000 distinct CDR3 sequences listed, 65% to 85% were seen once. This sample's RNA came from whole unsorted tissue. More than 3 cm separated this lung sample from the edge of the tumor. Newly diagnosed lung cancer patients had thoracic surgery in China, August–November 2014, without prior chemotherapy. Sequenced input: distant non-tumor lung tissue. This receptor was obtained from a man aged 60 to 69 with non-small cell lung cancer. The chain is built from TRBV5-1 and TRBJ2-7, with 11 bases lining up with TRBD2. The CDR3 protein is CASSLTSGSSYEEYF. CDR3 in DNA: TGCGCCAGCAGCTTGACTAGCGGGAGCTCCTACGAGGAGTACTTC.